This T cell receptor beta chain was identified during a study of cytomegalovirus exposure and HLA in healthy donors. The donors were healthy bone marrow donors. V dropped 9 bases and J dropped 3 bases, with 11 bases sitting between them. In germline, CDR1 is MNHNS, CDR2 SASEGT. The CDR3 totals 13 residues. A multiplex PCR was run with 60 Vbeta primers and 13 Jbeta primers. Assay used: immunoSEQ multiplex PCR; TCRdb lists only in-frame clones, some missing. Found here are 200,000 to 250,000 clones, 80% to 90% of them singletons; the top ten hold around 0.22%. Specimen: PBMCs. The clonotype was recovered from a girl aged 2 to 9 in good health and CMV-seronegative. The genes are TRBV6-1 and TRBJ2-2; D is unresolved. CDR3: CASLSRDTGELFF. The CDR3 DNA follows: TGTGCCAGTCTTTCACGAGACACCGGGGAGCTGTTTTTT.